This TCR beta chain was obtained from a study of OX40 agonist ivuxolimab in advanced cancers. The study's findings and limits: At doses 0.1 to 3.0 mg/kg, CD4+ and CD8+ clones expanded.

Germline loops: CDR1 SQVTM, CDR2 ANQGSEA. With 6 bases clipped from V and 5 bases from J, the junction kept 10 bases outside the gene matches. The CDR3 spans 14 residues. Turning to this clone: Its matching antigen is unknown.

TCRdb keeps only in-frame clones here, not all; method: immunoSEQ multiplex PCR. The profile shows 35,000 to 50,000 clones, about 82% of them singletons. V and J are TRBV29-1 and TRBJ1-2, with 9 bases that match TRBD1. The clonotype comes from an adult with an advanced solid tumor such as melanoma, head and neck, liver or kidney cancer. The sample consisted of CD4+ or CD8+ T cells sorted from blood, taken in a trial of the OX40 agonist ivuxolimab. The CDR3 loop reads CSVLVQGALYGYTF. DNA of the CDR3: TGCAGCGTCCTCGTACAGGGGGCTTTGTATGGCTACACCTTC. Variable domain in full (rest from reference TRBV29-1 and TRBJ1-2): SAVISQKPSRDICQRGTSLTIQCQVDSQVTMMFWYRQQPGQSLTLIATANQGSEATYESGFVIDKFPISRPNLTFSTLTVSNMSPEDSSIYLCSVLVQGALYGYTFGSGTRLTVV.